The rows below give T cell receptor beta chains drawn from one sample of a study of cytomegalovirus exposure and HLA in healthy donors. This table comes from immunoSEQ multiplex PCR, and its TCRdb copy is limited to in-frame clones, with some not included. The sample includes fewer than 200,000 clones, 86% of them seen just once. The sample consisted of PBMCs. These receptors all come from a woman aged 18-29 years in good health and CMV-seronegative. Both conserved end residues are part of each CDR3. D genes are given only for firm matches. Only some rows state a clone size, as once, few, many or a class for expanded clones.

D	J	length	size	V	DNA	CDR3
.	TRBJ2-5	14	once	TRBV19	TGTGCCAGTAGTATTGGCCCGTACCAAGAGACCCAGTACTTC	CASSIGPYQETQYF
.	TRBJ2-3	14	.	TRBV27	TGTGCCAGTACCAGTCTTTCTAGCACAGATACGCAGTATTTT	CASTSLSSTDTQYF
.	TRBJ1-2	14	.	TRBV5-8	TGTGCCAGCATCCGATTCTTACAGGGTGAAGGCTACACCTTC	CASIRFLQGEGYTF
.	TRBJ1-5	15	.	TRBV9	TGTGCCAGCAGCACCCGAGGAGATCGGGGACAGCCCCAGCATTTT	CASSTRGDRGQPQHF
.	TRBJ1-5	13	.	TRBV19	TGTGCCAGTATAGACAATGGGAATCAGCCCCAGCATTTT	CASIDNGNQPQHF
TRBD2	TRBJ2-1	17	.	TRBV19	TGTGCCAGTAGTATAGTCTCTGGACTAGCGGGCTACAATGAGCAGTTCTTC	CASSIVSGLAGYNEQFF
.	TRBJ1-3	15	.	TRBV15	TGTGCCACCAGCAGGGATCAGGGGTTAGGAAACACCATATATTTT	CATSRDQGLGNTIYF
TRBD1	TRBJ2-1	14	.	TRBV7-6	TGTGCCAGCAGCTTGCAGACAGGGGAGGCTGAGCAGTTCTTC	CASSLQTGEAEQFF
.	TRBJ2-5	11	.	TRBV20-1	TGCAGTGTAGATCGAAAAGAGACCCAGTACTTC	CSVDRKETQYF
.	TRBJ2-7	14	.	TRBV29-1	TGCAGCGTTGGTGAAGCGGGCCCCTTCTACGAGCAGTACTTC	CSVGEAGPFYEQYF
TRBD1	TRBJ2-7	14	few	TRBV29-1	TGCAGCGTGGCCTCGGGACAGGGGGCCTACGAGCAGTACTTC	CSVASGQGAYEQYF
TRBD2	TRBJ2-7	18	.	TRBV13	TGTGCCAGCAGCTTATACCCTAGCGGGAGGCTAAGCTCCTACGAGCAGTACTTC	CASSLYPSGRLSSYEQYF
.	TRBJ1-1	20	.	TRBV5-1	TGCGCCAGCAGCTTGGGTCGGGACACATCTTGGCTTAGCGAAAACACTGAAGCTTTCTTT	CASSLGRDTSWLSENTEAFF
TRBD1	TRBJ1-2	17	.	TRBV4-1	TGCGCCAGCAGCCAAGCCACAGGGGGCTTGGTCGACTATGGCTACACCTTC	CASSQATGGLVDYGYTF
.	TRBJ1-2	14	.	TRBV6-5	TGTGCCAGCAGTTACTCGACAGAGACCTATGGCTACACCTTC	CASSYSTETYGYTF
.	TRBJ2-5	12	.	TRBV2	TGTGCCAGCAGTGAAGAGCGAGAGACCCAGTACTTC	CASSEERETQYF
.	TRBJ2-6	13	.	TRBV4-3	TGCGCCAGCAGCCGAGCCGGGGCCAACGTCCTGACTTTC	CASSRAGANVLTF
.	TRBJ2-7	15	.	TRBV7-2	TGTGCCAGCAGCCCCCTCCGAGGGATCTACTACGAGCAGTACTTC	CASSPLRGIYYEQYF
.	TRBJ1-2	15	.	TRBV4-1	TGCGCCAGCAGCCCGCCCGGGGGGTTAAACTATGGCTACACCTTC	CASSPPGGLNYGYTF
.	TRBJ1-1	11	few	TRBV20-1	TGCAGTGCTAGAGGGACTCTTGAAGCTTTCTTT	CSARGTLEAFF
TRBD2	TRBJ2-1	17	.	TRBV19	TGTGCCAGTAGTCATGGAAGCGGGAGGGGTTCCTACAATGAGCAGTTCTTC	CASSHGSGRGSYNEQFF
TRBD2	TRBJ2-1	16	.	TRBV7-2	TGTGCCAGCAGCTTAGTCGCGGGGGGAGTCTACAATGAGCAGTTCTTC	CASSLVAGGVYNEQFF
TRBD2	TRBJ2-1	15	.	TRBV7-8	TGTGCCAGCAGCTTAGTAGCGGGAGGGCGCAATGAGCAGTTCTTC	CASSLVAGGRNEQFF
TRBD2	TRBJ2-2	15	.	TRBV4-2	TGTGCCAGCAGCCGAGTCGGGGGGGCCGCCGGGGAGCTGTTTTTT	CASSRVGGAAGELFF
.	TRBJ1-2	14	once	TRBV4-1	TGCGCCAGCAGCCACCTGGGAGGGCTCTATGGCTACACCTTC	CASSHLGGLYGYTF